Below, 24 T cell receptor beta chains from the same sample are listed, as sequenced in a study of blood T cells in healthy people across ages. Alongside a J-beta primer mix, a sample-barcoded 5' primer served in a second PCR lasting 7 to 11 cycles. TCRdb fed the 5' RACE reads into MiXCR, producing one record per CDR3 protein. The data contain fewer than 2,000,000 distinct CDR3 sequences, more than 35% of them seen just once; the ten biggest clones take up 23%. The source material was blood. Every receptor here comes from a human donor in good health.

This clonotype has only a few counts. An end of the junction differs from the germline gene, which may be a read error. The chain employs TRBV12-5 and TRBJ2-2, with D unclear. The CDR3 consists of 17 residues. Germline CDR1 LGHNT, CDR2 FRNRAP. The CDR3 sequence: CACGLVLGRANTGELFF. The CDR3 nucleotides are TGTGCTTGTGGTTTGGTACTGGGAAGGGCGAACACCGGGGAGCTGTTTTTT.

The V call is TRBV20-1, the J call TRBJ1-4; D ambiguous. Germline V gives CDR1 DFQATT, CDR2 SNEGSKA (reference sequence). The CDR3 is made up of 13 amino acids. The germline V and J ends were trimmed by 5 bases and 4 bases, with 11 bases remaining between them. CDR3 protein: CSAPHSGNEKLFF. The CDR3 bases are TGCAGTGCTCCTCACAGCGGTAATGAAAAACTGTTTTTT.

This clonotype occurred a few times. V gene TRBV12-3 or TRBV12-4 combines with J gene TRBJ1-5, with a weak D call TRBD1 (5 bases). CDR3 length: 15 residues. V shed 4 bases and J shed 1 base, with 11 bases lying between them. This CDR3 reads CASSSQGGSNQPQHF. DNA of the CDR3: TGTGCCAGCAGTTCTCAGGGAGGAAGCAATCAGCCCCAGCATTTT.

This clonotype has a handful of counts. This rearrangement joins TRBV29-1 to TRBJ2-7; 9 nucleotides align to TRBD1. There are 12 residues in the CDR3. J gave up 3 bases and V 6 bases, and 3 bases lay outside the gene matches. Germline CDR1 reads SQVTM; CDR2 reads ANQGSEA. The CDR3 protein is CSVGTGHYEQYF. The CDR3 DNA reads TGCAGCGTCGGGACAGGGCACTACGAGCAGTACTTC.

This clonotype has just a few counts. The CDR3 nucleotides are TGTGCCAGCAGCGTATCCGGGCAGAATGGGTCACCCCTCCACTTT. It translates to CASSVSGQNGSPLHF. The gene calls are TRBV9 and TRBJ1-6, with D unclear. V was shortened by 1 base and J by 10 bases, with 15 bases between the two germline ends. This CDR3 region has 15 residues. Germline V gene sequence: CDR1 SGDLS, CDR2 YYNGEE.

V gene TRBV28 combines with J gene TRBJ1-1; TRBD1 agrees at 9 bases. After removal of 3 bases from V and 6 bases from J, the junction contained 11 bases not matched to a gene. Germline loops: CDR1 MDHEN, CDR2 SYDVKM. This CDR3 region has 16 residues. CDR3 in DNA: TGTGCCAGCAGTTTTCGTCGGGACAGGGTAAGGGCTGAAGCTTTCTTT. It codes for CASSFRRDRVRAEAFF.

J is TRBJ1-2 and V is TRBV20-1; D might be TRBD1 (5 bases). This CDR3 comprises 12 residues. The ends were cut back, 2 bases at V and 8 bases at J, with 12 bases in the middle. Germline CDR1 and CDR2: DFQATT and SNEGSKA (reference sequence). In nucleotides, the CDR3 is TGCAGTGCTAGACGCAGGGCGGGCGGCTACACCTTC. Its protein product is CSARRRAGGYTF.

The gene calls are TRBV20-1 and TRBJ1-5; 7 nucleotides line up with TRBD1. The CDR3 length is 15 residues. V dropped 2 bases and J dropped 5; count of bases not matched to a gene: 9. Germline assignment: CDR1 DFQATT and CDR2 SNEGSKA (reference sequence). The CDR3 here is CSARTRQGEYQPQHF. The DNA for the CDR3 is TGCAGTGCTAGAACTCGACAGGGCGAGTATCAGCCCCAGCATTTT.

This chain connects TRBV12-3 or TRBV12-4 to TRBJ2-7, with D perhaps assigned TRBD1 or TRBD2 (5 bases each). V shed 7 bases and J shed 1 base, with 17 bases lying between them. The CDR3 consists of 15 residues. The CDR3 protein is CASIVRGRESYEQYF. The CDR3 DNA reads TGTGCCAGCATCGTCCGGGGCAGGGAGTCCTACGAGCAGTACTTC.

V and J are TRBV6-5 and TRBJ1-5; TRBD1 might be the D (6 bases). Germline assignment: CDR1 MNHEY and CDR2 SVGAGI. The CDR3 runs to 18 residues. With 0 bases removed from V and 4 bases from J, the gap between germline ends came to 19 bases. In DNA, the CDR3 is TGTGCCAGCAGTTACTCGGTCCAGGGACTCCAGGGGAATCAGCCCCAGCATTTT. The encoded protein is CASSYSVQGLQGNQPQHF.

This clonotype was picked up a small number of times. The chain uses TRBV29-1 and TRBJ2-3, with a possible D match to TRBD1 (5 bases). The CDR3 extends over 14 amino acids. The germline gives CDR1 SQVTM, CDR2 ANQGSEA. Trimming shortened V by 6 bases and J by 3 bases, and 16 bases separated the two germline ends. CDR3 coding DNA: TGCAGCGTCGATAATAAGGGGTTTACAGATACGCAGTATTTT. Translation gives CSVDNKGFTDTQYF.

About this clonotype: At one end, the junction sequence differs from germline, possibly due to a read error. This chain uses TRBV27 with TRBJ1-2; 9 nucleotides line up with TRBD1. Germline CDR1 is MNHEY and CDR2 is SMNVEV (reference sequence). The CDR3 has 14 residues. The DNA of the CDR3 is TGTGCCGGCAGACCTTGGGACAGGGACGATGGCTACACCTTC. Protein: CAGRPWDRDDGYTF.

This clonotype has only a few counts. This sequence joins TRBV29-1 and TRBJ1-1, with unresolved D. Between the trimmed V and J ends, which lost 1 base and 0 bases, there was a span of 6 bases. CDR1 and CDR2 (germline): SQVTM, ANQGSEA. The CDR3 is made up of 13 amino acids. CDR3 nucleotide sequence: TGCAGCGTTGAAGCTCTCATGAACACTGAAGCTTTCTTT. Translated: CSVEALMNTEAFF.

The chain joins TRBV18 to TRBJ2-7, with 8 bases identical to TRBD1. Germline trimming cut 5 bases from V and 3 bases from J; bases unmatched to any gene: 9. In germline, CDR1 is KGHSH, CDR2 LQKENI. This CDR3 has 15 amino acids. The CDR3 bases are TGTGCCAGCTCAACCGGACAGGGAAGGGTCTACGAGCAGTACTTC. It yields the protein CASSTGQGRVYEQYF.

V usage is TRBV7-9 and J usage is TRBJ2-1, with D tentatively TRBD2 (6 bases). The V and J ends lost 11 bases and 5 bases respectively, with 19 bases between them. CDR1 is SEHNR, CDR2 FQNEAQ, per germline (reference sequence). This CDR3 comprises 14 residues. CDR3 in amino acids: CAGGSGYRDNEQFF. The CDR3 DNA is TGTGCCGGGGGGAGCGGATACCGTGACAATGAGCAGTTCTTC.

This clonotype occurred a few times. The chain couples TRBV29-1 to TRBJ2-3, with D tentatively TRBD2 (6 bases). Germline assignment: CDR1 SQVTM and CDR2 ANQGSEA. The CDR3 contains 14 residues. The V and J ends lost 2 bases and 8 bases respectively, with 17 bases between them. The CDR3 coding sequence is TGCAGCGTTGAACCAGGGACTTGGGGTCGTACGCAGTATTTT. Translation gives CSVEPGTWGRTQYF.

The chain joins TRBV10-3 to TRBJ2-3; D not resolved. The CDR3 sequence is 13 residues long. The germline V gene has CDR1 ENHRY and CDR2 SYGVKD. V shed 6 bases and J shed 3 bases, with 10 bases lying between them. The CDR3 nucleotides are TGTGCCATCAGGTCGGCTTCGACAGATACGCAGTATTTT. Translation: CAIRSASTDTQYF.

V and J are TRBV6-1 and TRBJ2-7, with a weak D call TRBD2 (6 bases). This CDR3 is 14 amino acids long. CDR1 and CDR2 from the germline V gene are MNHNS and SASEGT. V was cut by 2 bases and J by 3 bases, with 11 bases left in between. CDR3 sequence reads: CASSEFTGDYEQYF. Written as DNA, the CDR3 is TGTGCCAGCAGTGAATTTACGGGGGACTACGAGCAGTACTTC.

In its sample, this clonotype was seen a few times. The rearrangement uses TRBV3-1 and TRBJ1-2, with D perhaps matching TRBD1 (5 bases). In germline, CDR1 is LGHDT, CDR2 YNNKEL (reference sequence). CDR3 length equals 18 residues. V shed 2 bases and J shed 4 bases, with 23 bases lying between them. As DNA, the CDR3 is TGTGCCAGCAGCCAAAGACGAAACAGGCTGAACCATCTCTATGGCTACACCTTC. Protein: CASSQRRNRLNHLYGYTF.

V gene TRBV6-2 or TRBV6-3 combines with J gene TRBJ1-5; 7 bases are a match to TRBD1. Trimming cost V 2 bases and J 7 bases; bases outside gene matches: 11. The V gene's germline CDR1 is MNHEY and CDR2 SVGEGT. This CDR3 region has 16 residues. The CDR3 region has the DNA TGTGCCAGCAGTTACGCCCTCCGGGACAGAGGACAGCCCCAGCATTTT. As protein: CASSYALRDRGQPQHF.

In its sample, this clonotype was seen a few times. The rearrangement uses TRBV20-1 and TRBJ2-7, with D perhaps matching TRBD2 (6 bases). The CDR3 covers 14 residues. Germline loops: CDR1 DFQATT, CDR2 SNEGSKA (reference sequence). V lost 3 bases and J 6 bases, leaving 18 bases between the germline ends. CDR3: CSASAGTPGSEQYF. DNA for the CDR3: TGCAGTGCTAGTGCCGGGACTCCCGGGTCCGAGCAGTACTTC.

This clonotype was recorded only once. The J gene is TRBJ2-7, the V gene TRBV28; 13 bases are shared with TRBD2. The J call may be incorrect, as the DNA end agrees better with TRBJ2-5. The CDR3 extends over 16 amino acids. Germline lookup yields CDR1 MDHEN and CDR2 SYDVKM. Written as DNA, the CDR3 is TGTGCCAGCAGCCGGACTAGCGGGGGCGATCCGGGGACCCAGTACTTC. Residues: CASSRTSGGDPGTQYF.

This chain uses TRBV7-9 with TRBJ1-2; 7 bases agree with TRBD1. There are 15 residues in the CDR3. Germline V gives CDR1 SEHNR, CDR2 FQNEAQ (reference sequence). Trimming at V came to 4 bases and at J to 2 bases, leaving 7 bases not matched to a gene. The CDR3 coding sequence is TGTGCCAGCAGCTACACAGGGGCCCACAACTATGGCTACACCTTC. Translating gives CASSYTGAHNYGYTF.

There are a few counts of this clonotype. J is TRBJ1-2 and V is TRBV30; D is undetermined. The CDR3 contains 11 residues. The V gene's germline CDR1 is GTSNPN and CDR2 SVGIG (reference sequence). The germline V and J ends were trimmed by 3 bases and 5 bases, with 7 bases remaining between them. The CDR3: CAWREQYGYTF. CDR3 DNA sequence: TGTGCCTGGAGGGAGCAATATGGCTACACCTTC.